This T cell receptor (beta chain) was documented in a study of blood T cell repertoires in COVID-19. At the level of the study: Material from acute and convalescent COVID-19 was sourced from the United States, Italy and Spain. T cells, B-cell-depleted T cells, or PBMCs supplied cDNA or gDNA.

Under the authors' procedure: Reference gene primer amplification yielded estimated nucleated cell counts. Only in-frame clones appear in the TCRdb table, and some are missing; sequencing was by immunoSEQ multiplex PCR. V, J and clone size were drawn from that table, and D and trimming were deduced from the DNA. The sample has some 180,000 clones; 75% to 90% are singletons. Unmatched junction bases numbered 14, after V lost 5 bases and J lost 6 bases. Germline lookup yields CDR1 SGHTA and CDR2 FQGNSA. The CDR3 sequence is 16 residues long. The sequenced sample was peripheral blood. The genes are TRBV7-2 and TRBJ1-1, with 8 nucleotides matching TRBD1. The TCR originated in a man in his fifties or sixties with acute or convalescent COVID-19. The CDR3, as DNA: TGTGCCAGCAGCACCGTTAGTAGGACAGGGATTGCTGAAGCTTTCTTT. Its translation is CASSTVSRTGIAEAFF.